This note documents a single T cell receptor beta chain sequence. This clonotype was seen repeatedly, ten times or more. No antigen is known for it. No base quality values were provided; no much bigger clone lies one nucleotide off. V has 7 bases trimmed and J has 4 bases trimmed; junction bases matching no gene number 13. CDR1 and CDR2, per the germline V gene, are MDHEN and SYDVKM. The CDR3 runs 16 amino acids, cysteine and phenylalanine included. Here the CDR3 DNA is all that survives: 48 bases in frame from base 1. TCR libraries were built from approximately 400 ng RNA with the Immunoverse kit, using molecular barcoded adaptors covering alpha/delta and beta/gamma chains. TCR library preparation was performed with the same RNA that was used for transcriptome sequencing. Sequencing of TCR libraries was carried out on an Illumina HiSeq 4000 with 2 x 150 cycles. From the authors' description of their analysis: With MiXCR, TCR reads were aligned to human V, D, J and C references and assembled into CDR3 clonotypes, with quality filtering and error correction included. Clonotype counts and gene usage diversity were analyzed with the tcR package in R. Raw mapping reads were checked after the RNA-seq reads had been mapped by STAR aligner version 2.5.3a onto the human GRCh37 genome. To test the effect of sequencing depth on detected clonotypes, IR-seq fastq files were randomly downsampled using Seqtk 1.3. The public sequencing data were trimmed at Q25 with fastp and processed into clonotypes with MiXCR by TCRdb, which kept only in-frame beta chains. Rows are combined by CDR3 protein, so each entry shows the most common genes and DNA. Here the V and J calls rest on TCRdb's processing, not on the authors' analysis. A total of about 86,000 distinct CDR3 sequences appear in this sample, 10% to 15% of them only once. The top ten clones comprise more than 12% of the sample.

The sample belongs to a study of read filtering for tumor transcriptome and immune sequencing (dated by TCRdb to 2020 to 2022). Notes on the research overall: Of the patients in the cohort, about 17 were male and roughly 15 were female, and their mean age was about 68 years, with a range of about 47 to 80. Per sample, about 3.5 to 11 million TCR-region mapped reads were obtained with IR-seq, compared with only roughly 85 to 1273 with RNA-seq. By revised international staging, fewer than ten patients were R-ISS I, around 15 were R-ISS II and more than five were R-ISS III. Using the same bone marrow samples, the study ran both targeted immune repertoire sequencing and bulk whole-transcriptome sequencing and then compared the TCR repertoires from each method. Whole-transcriptome libraries were prepared with the TruSeq RNA Access Library Prep Kit after DNase treatment. One of the main goals was to work out a read-filtering strategy for immune repertoire data, in particular whether clonotypes backed by only a single read should be removed. Study-wide findings and limitations: Removing single-read clonotypes increased the correlation between IR-seq and RNA-seq shared clonotype proportions. Compared with RNA-seq, IR-seq captured clonotypes at much higher depth and more reliably, and a smaller IR-seq throughput was enough to identify most shared clonotypes. The sorted CD138-negative fraction was not purified T cells but a mixed bone marrow immune population. Single-read clonotypes made up around 86% of clonotypes but only 3% to 4% of total reads in IR-seq, compared with approximately 70% of clonotypes and roughly 49% of reads in RNA-seq.

Every patient had bone marrow sampled at the time of active disease. Ficoll-Hypaque density gradient centrifugation was used to isolate the bone marrow mononuclear cells. Myeloma plasma cells were removed and CD138-negative cells were obtained by negative selection following labeling with CD138 magnetic microbeads on a MACS separator. Flow cytometry with CD138 antibodies on an Attune NxT was used to check how pure the isolated cells were. Total RNA was extracted using TRIzol reagent and was quantified on a NanoDrop spectrophotometer. Paired RNA-seq and IR-seq were performed on the CD138-negative bone marrow sample of each patient.

The sequence derives from a donor aged 40 or older with multiple myeloma. The specimen was a population of CD138-negative cells sorted from bone marrow. The cell subset or site label, read with the paper, signifies: bone marrow mononuclear cells depleted of CD138+ plasma/myeloma cells by negative magnetic selection. The rearrangement combines TRBV28 with TRBJ2-1; a stretch of 7 junction bases matches TRBD2. The CDR3 amino acid sequence is: CASNTLGRGWYNEQFF. The bases read TGTGCCAGCAACACCCTGGGGAGGGGATGGTACAATGAGCAGTTCTTC.